This T cell receptor (beta chain) was captured in a study of vaccination effects on CD4 cells after COVID-19. Study-level findings and limits: Infection-derived and vaccine-derived clones contracted markedly late after vaccination.

Pools of viral peptides were used by the ViraFEST assay to expand antigen-specific CD4+ T cells ahead of sequencing. Subsequent to 10 days of culture, CD4+ T cells were isolated. Participants were vaccinated with two doses of either the BNT162b2 or mRNA-1273 vaccine. Culturing of around 2 million PBMC per well took place with about 9.4 IU/ml IL-2 and around 10 ug/ml peptides. Replacing half the medium with IL-2 medium was done on days 3 and 7. Here immunoSEQ multiplex PCR was the method, and the copy in TCRdb shows in-frame clones only, minus some. In the table there are about 30,000 clones, roughly 80% of which are singletons. Trimming pared 1 base from V and 7 bases from J, leaving 8 bases between. Germline values: CDR1 SGHVS, CDR2 FQNEAQ. CDR3 length equals 13 residues. Regarding this clone: Its matching antigen is unknown.

The sequence was obtained from a human donor who received a COVID-19 vaccine. Some clones in this sample may be carry-over from other donors' samples. The V gene is TRBV7-8, the J gene TRBJ1-5; D ambiguous. This specimen was CD4+ T cells from PBMCs cultured with SARS-CoV-2 spike peptides, taken after COVID-19 vaccination. Here the CDR3 DNA reads TGTGCCAGCAGCTTAGATTTGGTCCAGCCCCAGCATTTT. As protein: CASSLDLVQPQHF.